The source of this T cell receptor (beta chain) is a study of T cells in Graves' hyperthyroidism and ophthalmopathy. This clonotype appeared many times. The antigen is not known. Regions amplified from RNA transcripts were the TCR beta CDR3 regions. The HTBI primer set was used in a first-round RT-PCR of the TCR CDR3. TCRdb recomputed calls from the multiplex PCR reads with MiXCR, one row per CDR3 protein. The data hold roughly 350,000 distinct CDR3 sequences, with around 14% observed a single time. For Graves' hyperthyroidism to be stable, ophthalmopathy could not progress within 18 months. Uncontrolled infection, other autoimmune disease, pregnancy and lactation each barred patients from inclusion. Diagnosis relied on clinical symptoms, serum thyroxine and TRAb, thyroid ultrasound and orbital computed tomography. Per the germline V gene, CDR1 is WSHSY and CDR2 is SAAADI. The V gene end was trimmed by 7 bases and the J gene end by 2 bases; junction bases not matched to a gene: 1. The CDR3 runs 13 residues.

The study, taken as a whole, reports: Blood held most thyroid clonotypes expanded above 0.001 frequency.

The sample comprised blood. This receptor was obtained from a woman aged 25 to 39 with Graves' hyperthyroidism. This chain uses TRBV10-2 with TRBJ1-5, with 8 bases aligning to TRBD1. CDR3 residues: CASKQGGNQPQHF. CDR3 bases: TGCGCCAGCAAACAGGGGGGCAATCAGCCCCAGCATTTT.